The entry that follows covers one TCR beta chain sequence. This sample is part of a study of shared clonotypes between healthy human individuals. Libraries were prepared by immunoSEQ multiplex PCR; TCRdb keeps only in-frame clonotypes and omits some of them. The table lists about 380,000 clones, roughly 96% of them singletons. CDR1 and CDR2 (germline): MNHEY, SVGAGI. V was pared by 2 bases and J by 3 bases, with 3 bases of the junction left unmatched. CDR3 length equals 16 residues. The origin of this receptor is a man aged 25 to 45 in good health. V and J are TRBV6-5 and TRBJ2-3; TRBD2 matches at 12 bases. The sample comprised memory CD8+ T cells sorted from blood. Specified subset: CD45RO+ cells pooled with CCR7-negative TemRA cells. The CDR3 bases are TGTGCCAGCAGTTACGCTAGCGGGAGGGCTACAGATACGCAGTATTTT. Protein sequence: CASSYASGRATDTQYF.